One sample yielded the 24 T cell receptor beta chains listed below, sequenced in a study of cytotoxic CD8 clonotypes in ibrutinib-treated CLL. Assay used: immunoSEQ multiplex PCR; TCRdb lists only in-frame clones, some missing. The sample lists about 270,000 clones, about 72% occurring once. Sequencing used PBMCs, obtained at disease progression, from a patient treated with ibrutinib. The receptor set was obtained from a human donor with chronic lymphocytic leukemia.

The V gene is TRBV5-1, the J gene TRBJ2-7; D is undetermined. The ends were cut back, 3 bases at V and 6 bases at J, with 13 bases in the middle. Germline V lookup: CDR1 SGHRS, CDR2 YFSETQ. This CDR3 is built from 13 residues. CDR3 sequence: CASSSGRRGEQYF. The CDR3 DNA is TGCGCCAGCAGCTCCGGACGTAGAGGCGAGCAGTACTTC.

Of note for this clone: The sample contains more than one DNA sequence encoding this CDR3. The rearrangement links TRBV18 to TRBJ1-5; D gene ambiguous. In germline, CDR1 is KGHSH, CDR2 LQKENI. Trimming left V 3 bases short and J 0 bases short, with 6 bases between. This CDR3 contains 14 residues. This chain's CDR3 is CASSPGSSNQPQHF. The CDR3 coding sequence is TGTGCCAGCTCACCGGGAAGTAGCAATCAGCCCCAGCATTTT.

The rearrangement links TRBV5-4 to TRBJ2-7, with a possible D match to TRBD1 (6 bases). This CDR3 is 13 amino acids long. Germline CDR1 SGHNT, CDR2 YYREEE (reference sequence). V was shortened by 1 base and J by 2 bases, with 7 bases between the two germline ends. CDR3 loop: CASSLNRAYEQYF. CDR3 sequence (DNA): TGTGCCAGCAGCTTGAACAGGGCCTACGAGCAGTACTTC.

The CDR3 is CASSPPTRAHSYEQYF. The CDR3 region has the DNA TGTGCCAGCTCACCACCGACCCGCGCCCACTCCTACGAGCAGTACTTC. The J gene is TRBJ2-7, the V gene TRBV18; unclear D gene. Trimming pared 0 bases from V and 0 bases from J, leaving 12 bases between. The length of the CDR3 is 16 residues. From germline, CDR1 is KGHSH and CDR2 LQKENI. Full variable domain (remainder filled in from reference TRBV18 and TRBJ2-7): NAGVMQNPRHLVRRRGQEARLRCSPMKGHSHVYWYRQLPEEGLKFMVYLQKENIIDESGMPKERFSAEFPKEGPSILRIQQVVRGDSAAYFCASSPPTRAHSYEQYFGPGTRLTVT.

Concerning this clone: Other nucleotide sequences from this sample produce the same CDR3. The chain uses TRBV9 and TRBJ2-2, with D hard to call. CDR3 size: 14 residues. Germline V gene sequence: CDR1 SGDLS, CDR2 YYNGEE. V lost 0 bases and J 1 base, leaving 4 bases between the germline ends. The CDR3 here is CASSVAGNTGELFF. The CDR3 DNA reads as TGTGCCAGCAGCGTAGCAGGGAACACCGGGGAGCTGTTTTTT.

The chain carries TRBV5-6 and TRBJ2-7; D call uncertain. Germline values: CDR1 SGHDT, CDR2 YYEEEE. Trimming removed 2 bases from V and 1 base from J, with 10 bases in between. The CDR3 loop spans 14 amino acids. The CDR3 loop reads CASSLLGLSYEQYF. CDR3 DNA: TGTGCCAGCAGCTTATTGGGTCTATCCTACGAGCAGTACTTC.

The chain links TRBV29-1 to TRBJ2-4; a possible D gene is TRBD2 (6 bases). CDR3 length equals 15 residues. The germline V and J ends were trimmed by 2 bases and 1 base, with 12 bases remaining between them. Germline V gene sequence: CDR1 SQVTM, CDR2 ANQGSEA. The CDR3: CSVESGGVAKNIQYF. In DNA form, the CDR3 reads TGCAGCGTTGAATCGGGCGGGGTGGCCAAAAACATTCAGTACTTC.

The gene calls are TRBV7-9 and TRBJ2-2, with a tentative D call TRBD2 (5 bases). The CDR3 length is 15 residues. V lost 5 bases and J 1 base, leaving 11 bases between the germline ends. Germline CDR1 and CDR2: SEHNR and FQNEAQ (reference sequence). DNA of the CDR3: TGTGCCAGCAGCCACCGGGGTATGAACACCGGGGAGCTGTTTTTT. It is translated as CASSHRGMNTGELFF.

The DNA for the CDR3 is TGTGCCAGCACTCCGGGGACAGGGGCCTCCTACGAGCAGTACTTC. It translates to CASTPGTGASYEQYF. This chain uses TRBV6-1 with TRBJ2-7, with 10 bases that match TRBD1. The length of the CDR3 is 15 residues. Germline V CDR1 and CDR2: MNHNS, SASEGT. Trimming at V came to 7 bases and at J to 0 bases, leaving 6 bases not matched to a gene.

This chain uses TRBV29-1 with TRBJ1-1; D uncertain. This CDR3 has 14 amino acids. V was trimmed by 1 base and J by 7 bases, leaving 16 bases between them. CDR1 and CDR2 (germline): SQVTM, ANQGSEA. CDR3 sequence (DNA): TGCAGCGTTGAAGCCCGCCTAGGACCGCATGAAGCTTTCTTT. It specifies CSVEARLGPHEAFF.

The chain joins TRBV15 to TRBJ1-2; no firm D call. The germline V and J ends were trimmed by 1 base and 4 bases, with 13 bases remaining between them. The CDR3 has 15 residues. Germline CDR1 and CDR2: LNHNV and YYDKDF (reference sequence). The CDR3 sequence: CATSRASLGLYGYTF. In DNA, the CDR3 is TGTGCCACCAGCAGAGCTTCACTAGGGCTCTATGGCTACACCTTC.

The chain couples TRBV14 to TRBJ1-2; D gene uncertain. The CDR3 runs 14 residues. V was shortened by 1 base and J by 6 bases, with 12 bases between the two germline ends. Germline V gene data show CDR1 as SGHDN and CDR2 as FVKESK. CDR3 DNA: TGTGCCAGCAGCCAAGGGAGAACAAAACATGGCTACACCTTC. Protein product: CASSQGRTKHGYTF.

CDR3 coding DNA: TGTGCCAGCAGCTCTCAACCGATGCTAGCGGGGCTGTACAATGAGCAGTTCTTC. Protein sequence: CASSSQPMLAGLYNEQFF. The rearrangement uses TRBV7-9 and TRBJ2-1; TRBD2 aligns across 9 bases. The germline gives CDR1 SEHNR, CDR2 FQNEAQ (reference sequence). The V and J ends lost 4 bases and 4 bases, in that order; junction bases with no gene match: 14. CDR3 length: 18 amino acids.

In DNA, the CDR3 is TGTGCCAGCAGCACCCGACTAGCGGGAGCGCAAGAGACCCAGTACTTC. This translates into CASSTRLAGAQETQYF. The V and J genes are TRBV11-1 and TRBJ2-5, with 12 bases that match TRBD2. CDR1 is SGHAT and CDR2 is FQDESV in the germline V gene (reference sequence). The CDR3 runs to 16 residues. With V trimmed by 5 bases and J by 2 bases, 6 bases remained unmatched. Using reference TRBV11-1 and TRBJ2-5 for the parts outside the CDR3, the full variable domain is EAEVAQSPRYKITEKSQAVAFWCDPISGHATLYWYRQILGQGPELLVQFQDESVVDDSQLPKDRFSAERLKGVDSTLKIQPAELGDSAMYLCASSTRLAGAQETQYFGPGTRLLVL.

V and J are TRBV28 and TRBJ2-7; the D call may be TRBD1 or TRBD2 (5 bases each). Germline values: CDR1 MDHEN, CDR2 SYDVKM. The CDR3 contains 13 residues. Trimming removed 6 bases from V and 6 bases from J, with 15 bases in between. For the CDR3, the DNA is TGTGCCAGCAGGTCGGGGTTCAGGGCCGAGCAGTACTTC. Protein sequence: CASRSGFRAEQYF.

This sequence joins TRBV9 and TRBJ2-6, with 7 bases lining up with TRBD2. Trimming at V came to 5 bases and at J to 0 bases, leaving 20 bases not matched to a gene. The CDR3 sequence is 21 residues long. Germline V gene sequence: CDR1 SGDLS, CDR2 YYNGEE. The CDR3 bases are TGTGCCAGCAGTTCTAAGTTAAGTGCCCAGGGAGGGTACTCTGGGGCCAACGTCCTGACTTTC. Its protein is CASSSKLSAQGGYSGANVLTF.

The rearrangement links TRBV19 to TRBJ1-5; D gene uncertain. The V end was cut by 7 bases, the J end by 3 bases, with 10 bases between. Germline loops: CDR1 LNHDA, CDR2 SQIVND (reference sequence). The length of the CDR3 is 13 residues. The CDR3 protein is CASIGRSNQPQHF. In nucleotides, the CDR3 is TGTGCCAGTATCGGGCGGTCCAATCAGCCCCAGCATTTT.

The chain uses TRBV27 and TRBJ2-7, with TRBD1 matching 8 bases. The CDR3 has 14 amino acids. Trimming took 6 bases from V and 6 from J; bases not matched to a gene: 10. CDR1 is MNHEY and CDR2 is SMNVEV in the germline V gene (reference sequence). The CDR3 loop is CASSSQDRVGEQYF. In DNA, the CDR3 is TGTGCCAGCAGCTCTCAGGACAGGGTGGGCGAGCAGTACTTC.

The chain carries TRBV6-5 and TRBJ1-4; unclear D gene. There are 13 residues in the CDR3. The germline V gene encodes CDR1 MNHEY and CDR2 SVGAGI. V dropped 5 bases and J dropped 4 bases, with 8 bases sitting between them. The CDR3 coding sequence is TGTGCCAGCAGTGGGCTGGATAATGAAAAACTGTTTTTT. This encodes CASSGLDNEKLFF.

The rearrangement uses TRBV19 and TRBJ1-5; D uncertain. V gave up 3 bases and J gave up 1 base, with 10 bases separating them. Germline values: CDR1 LNHDA, CDR2 SQIVND (reference sequence). This CDR3 comprises 15 residues. The CDR3 DNA is TGTGCCAGTAGTATCGCGCTGGGGAGCAATCAGCCCCAGCATTTT. Translated, it gives CASSIALGSNQPQHF.

The chain combines TRBV13 with TRBJ2-1, with unresolved D. Germline V lookup: CDR1 PRHDT, CDR2 FYEKMQ (reference sequence). V lost 3 bases and J 8 bases, leaving 5 bases between the germline ends. The CDR3 runs 11 residues. This CDR3 is CASSFVHEQFF. The DNA of the CDR3 is TGTGCCAGCAGCTTTGTTCATGAGCAGTTCTTC.

The chain couples TRBV5-1 to TRBJ2-7; D perhaps matches TRBD2 (6 bases). The CDR3 extends over 16 amino acids. Trimming took off 5 bases at V and 2 bases at J, with 20 bases between the two ends. Germline V gives CDR1 SGHRS, CDR2 YFSETQ. The CDR3 bases are TGCGCCAGCAGTCAAGGGACCCCCGGGGGAACCTACGAGCAGTACTTC. Translated: CASSQGTPGGTYEQYF.

The sample holds one count of this clone. The chain employs TRBV7-3 and TRBJ2-2; TRBD2 aligns across 15 bases. Trimming cost V 5 bases and J 6 bases; bases outside gene matches: 4. The CDR3 spans 16 residues. In germline, CDR1 is SGHTA, CDR2 FQGTGA. The CDR3 region has the DNA TGTGCCAGCAGCCCCGGACTAGCGGGGGGGGCCGGGGAGCTGTTTTTT. Its translation: CASSPGLAGGAGELFF.

The chain has TRBV4-2 and TRBJ2-1; 7 bases align to TRBD1. The J segment lost 7 bases and the V segment lost 1 base, leaving 4 bases of the junction unmatched. The CDR3 is 14 amino acids. Germline V gene data show CDR1 as LGHNA and CDR2 as YNFKEQ. The CDR3 spells CASSQGGGGNEQFF. The CDR3 region has the DNA TGTGCCAGCAGCCAAGGAGGGGGCGGGAATGAGCAGTTCTTC.